The 27 T cell receptor beta chains below all came from one sample that was sequenced in a study of shared clonotypes between healthy human individuals. The data were produced by immunoSEQ multiplex PCR, yet TCRdb's version contains in-frame clones alone and is incomplete. The sample holds around 1.1 million clones, 70% to 80% seen once. Sequencing used memory CD4+ T cells from PBMCs. The subset was: CD45RA-negative fraction. The receptor source for this set is a man aged 18-30 years in good health. Some clones in this sample may be carry-over from other donors' samples.

J is TRBJ1-1 and V is TRBV7-9, with TRBD1 matching over 8 bases. V lost 5 bases to trimming and J lost 6 bases; unmatched junction nucleotides: 5. The CDR3 is 13 residues long. Germline V gene sequence: CDR1 SEHNR, CDR2 FQNEAQ (reference sequence). As DNA, the CDR3 is TGTGCCAGCAGCGACAGGGGAGTCGCTGAAGCTTTCTTT. This gives the protein CASSDRGVAEAFF.

This clone was seen repeatedly, ten times or more. The chain links TRBV4-3 to TRBJ1-6; tentatively, D is TRBD1 (6 bases). Trimming stripped 4 bases from V and 7 bases from J, with 14 bases between. Germline loops: CDR1 LGHNA, CDR2 YSLEER. The CDR3 sequence is 15 residues long. The DNA of the CDR3 is TGCGCCAGCAGCCTCGGACAGATCGGGAATTCACCCCTCCACTTT. Translation: CASSLGQIGNSPLHF.

The rearrangement uses TRBV7-9 and TRBJ2-3; the match to TRBD1 covers 8 bases. The CDR3 is 14 residues long. The ends lost 5 bases at V and 3 bases at J; junction bases unmatched: 4. Looked up from germline, CDR1 is SEHNR and CDR2 is FQNEAQ (reference sequence). CDR3 sequence: CASSHGQGTDTQYF. The CDR3 DNA reads TGTGCCAGCAGCCATGGACAGGGAACAGATACGCAGTATTTT.

V usage is TRBV14 and J usage is TRBJ2-7, with TRBD1 matching 8 bases. The V segment lost 3 bases and the J segment 1 base; nucleotides outside the gene matches: 8. CDR3 size: 16 residues. Germline lookup yields CDR1 SGHDN and CDR2 FVKESK. In nucleotides, the CDR3 is TGTGCCAGCAGCCAGGGTTTTGGACAGGGATCCTACGAGCAGTACTTC. Its translation is CASSQGFGQGSYEQYF.

This clone was found once. V usage is TRBV4-1 and J usage is TRBJ2-3, with 7 bases lining up with TRBD2. The CDR3 is 14 amino acids. Germline lookup yields CDR1 MGHRA and CDR2 YSYEKL. The ends lost 0 bases at V and 4 bases at J; junction bases unmatched: 1. The CDR3, as DNA: TGCGCCAGCAGCCAAGATCTAGCGGCAGATACGCAGTATTTT. It yields the protein CASSQDLAADTQYF.

This clone was recorded many times. This rearrangement joins TRBV11-2 to TRBJ2-7; 10 nucleotides match TRBD1. Germline V gene lookup returns CDR1 SGHAT and CDR2 FQNNGV. This CDR3 is built from 16 residues. The J segment lost 3 bases and the V segment lost 1 base, leaving 6 bases of the junction unmatched. CDR3 sequence: CASSLVMGTGVYEQYF. The CDR3, as DNA: TGTGCCAGCAGCTTAGTCATGGGGACAGGGGTCTACGAGCAGTACTTC.

This clone was seen a few times. The chain carries TRBV10-3 and TRBJ2-1; 7 nucleotides align to TRBD2. CDR3 size: 14 residues. From germline, CDR1 is ENHRY and CDR2 SYGVKD. Trimming removed 1 base from V and 7 bases from J; junction bases left unmatched: 4. The CDR3 loop reads CAISELSSGNEQFF. CDR3 DNA: TGTGCCATCAGTGAGTTGTCTAGCGGTAATGAGCAGTTCTTC.

The rearrangement uses TRBV11-3 and TRBJ2-5; a weak D match, TRBD2 (6 bases). Per the germline V gene, CDR1 is SGHNT and CDR2 is YENEEA. V shed 1 base and J shed 1 base, with 10 bases lying between them. CDR3 size: 15 residues. As DNA, the CDR3 is TGTGCCAGCAGCTTAGGTGGCGGGGCCCAAGAGACCCAGTACTTC. It codes for CASSLGGGAQETQYF.

V gene TRBV27 combines with J gene TRBJ1-2; 8 bases match TRBD1. J gave up 4 bases and V 1 base, and 11 bases lay outside the gene matches. The germline CDR1 and CDR2 sequences are MNHEY and SMNVEV (reference sequence). The CDR3 has 17 residues. The CDR3, as DNA: TGTGCCAGCAGTTTATGGGGACAGGCGCCATCCACCTATGGCTACACCTTC. Protein sequence: CASSLWGQAPSTYGYTF.

This clone showed up many times. V usage is TRBV5-1 and J usage is TRBJ2-6; D is possibly TRBD1 (6 bases). The germline gives CDR1 SGHRS, CDR2 YFSETQ. V was cut by 0 bases and J by 3 bases, with 13 bases left in between. The CDR3 consists of 17 residues. The CDR3 nucleotides read TGCGCCAGCAGCTTGGCCCCAGGGGATTTTGGGGCCAACGTCCTGACTTTC. Translation: CASSLAPGDFGANVLTF.

This clone was detected only a few times. The gene calls are TRBV14 and TRBJ2-7; a possible D gene is TRBD1 (6 bases). Looked up from germline, CDR1 is SGHDN and CDR2 is FVKESK. The CDR3 loop spans 15 amino acids. Between the trimmed V and J ends, which lost 1 base and 2 bases, there was a span of 12 bases. The CDR3, as DNA: TGTGCCAGCAGCCAAGGACCAGGGGCCCCCTACGAGCAGTACTTC. Translation gives CASSQGPGAPYEQYF.

This clone was seen more than once but under ten times. The chain has TRBV20-1 and TRBJ2-5, with no clear D. The DNA end is a closer match to TRBJ2-7, so the J assignment may be wrong. Germline CDR1 and CDR2: DFQATT and SNEGSKA (reference sequence). The CDR3 loop spans 11 amino acids. The CDR3 region is CSAIRRYEQYF. As DNA, the CDR3 is TGCAGTGCCATTCGACGGTACGAGCAGTACTTC.

The chain employs TRBV30 and TRBJ2-3; D is possibly TRBD2 (5 bases). Germline-derived CDR1 and CDR2 are GTSNPN and SVGIG (reference sequence). Trimming left V 0 bases short and J 1 base short, with 11 bases between. CDR3 length: 15 amino acids. As DNA, the CDR3 is TGTGCCTGGAGTGTATCGGCTAGCCGCACAGATACGCAGTATTTT. Translated: CAWSVSASRTDTQYF.

This clone was observed many times. The rearrangement links TRBV30 to TRBJ2-4; D is ambiguous. The CDR3 sequence is 12 residues long. V gave up 1 base and J gave up 5 bases, with 6 bases separating them. Per germline, CDR1 GTSNPN and CDR2 SVGIG (reference sequence). This CDR3 is CAWSGTENIQYF. The CDR3 DNA follows: TGTGCCTGGAGTGGCACTGAAAACATTCAGTACTTC.

This clone was counted once. V is TRBV18 and J is TRBJ1-5; D not resolved. Germline V CDR1 and CDR2: KGHSH, LQKENI. V lost 6 bases and J lost 5, with 11 bases in between. CDR3 length: 13 residues. CDR3 DNA sequence: TGTGCCAGCTCCCCTCAGGTCTATCAGCCCCAGCATTTT. This translates into CASSPQVYQPQHF.

The V and J genes are TRBV11-3 and TRBJ2-1; no clear D. V was clipped by 5 bases and J by 6 bases, with 11 bases between them. CDR1 is SGHNT and CDR2 is YENEEA in the germline V gene. CDR3 size: 13 residues. The CDR3 DNA follows: TGTGCCAGCAGCCGAGACTTTGGCAATGAGCAGTTCTTC. Translating gives CASSRDFGNEQFF. Complete variable domain (other parts from reference TRBV11-3 and TRBJ2-1): EAGVVQSPRYKIIEKKQPVAFWCNPISGHNTLYWYLQNLGQGPELLIRYENEEAVDDSQLPKDRFSAERLKGVDSTLKIQPAELGDSAVYLCASSRDFGNEQFFGPGTRLTVL.

This clone was counted once. The V and J genes are TRBV7-3 and TRBJ2-7; 8 bases line up with TRBD2. Germline CDR1 SGHTA, CDR2 FQGTGA. The CDR3 length is 15 residues. The V and J ends lost 5 bases and 4 bases, in that order; junction bases with no gene match: 10. CDR3 sequence reads: CASSESGTSEYEQYF. The DNA for the CDR3 is TGTGCCAGCAGCGAATCCGGGACTAGTGAATACGAGCAGTACTTC.

This sequence joins TRBV5-1 and TRBJ2-5; D may be TRBD2 (6 bases). CDR1 is SGHRS, CDR2 YFSETQ, per germline. V lost 0 bases, J lost 7 bases, and 10 bases lay in between. The CDR3 has 13 residues. The DNA of the CDR3 is TGCGCCAGCAGCTTGGAGCAGGAGGGGACCCAGTACTTC. Protein product: CASSLEQEGTQYF.

V is TRBV4-1 and J is TRBJ2-1; D assignment may be TRBD1 or TRBD2 (7 bases each). The CDR3 extends over 17 amino acids. The V gene lost 2 bases and the J gene lost 7 bases, with 21 bases spanning the gap. The V gene's germline CDR1 is MGHRA and CDR2 YSYEKL. The CDR3 spells CASSQPFGRGGRNEQFF. CDR3 sequence (DNA): TGCGCCAGCAGCCAACCCTTCGGCAGGGGGGGTAGGAATGAGCAGTTCTTC.

The chain combines TRBV28 with TRBJ2-5, with D unresolved. The V and J ends lost 5 bases and 5 bases respectively, with 12 bases between them. This CDR3 comprises 13 residues. Germline V lookup: CDR1 MDHEN, CDR2 SYDVKM. The CDR3 bases are TGTGCCAGCAGTCTAGTGGCACGGGAGACCCAGTACTTC. Its protein product is CASSLVARETQYF.

The chain joins TRBV7-2 to TRBJ2-3; D remains unclear. Trimming stripped 2 bases from V and 1 base from J, with 7 bases between. The germline gives CDR1 SGHTA, CDR2 FQGNSA. CDR3 length equals 14 residues. In DNA form, the CDR3 reads TGTGCCAGCAGCTTAAGTTGGGGCACAGATACGCAGTATTTT. Translation: CASSLSWGTDTQYF.

The V and J genes are TRBV4-1 and TRBJ2-3; 10 bases agree with TRBD2. This CDR3 has 17 amino acids. Germline CDR1 is MGHRA and CDR2 is YSYEKL. V shed 0 bases and J 5 bases; nucleotides not matched to a gene: 8. CDR3: CASSQDGGAGGGDTQYF. Written as DNA, the CDR3 is TGCGCCAGCAGCCAAGACGGGGGAGCGGGAGGGGGAGATACGCAGTATTTT.

This clone was detected a few times. The chain has TRBV11-2 and TRBJ2-1, with a possible D match to TRBD2 (6 bases). Germline-derived CDR1 and CDR2 are SGHAT and FQNNGV. Trimming shortened V by 1 base and J by 4 bases, and 14 bases separated the two germline ends. CDR3 length: 16 residues. This chain's CDR3 is CASSLGGESRYNEQFF. The DNA of the CDR3 is TGTGCCAGCAGCTTAGGCGGGGAGAGCAGATACAATGAGCAGTTCTTC.

The V and J genes are TRBV5-6 and TRBJ2-5, with unresolved D. Trimming removed 4 bases at V and 1 base at J, with 11 bases between. Germline assignment: CDR1 SGHDT and CDR2 YYEEEE. The CDR3 is 14 residues long. CDR3 in amino acids: CASSLGTTQETQYF. CDR3 sequence (DNA): TGTGCCAGCAGCCTCGGAACCACCCAAGAGACCCAGTACTTC.

With respect to this clone: A much more abundant neighbour one base away suggests this may be a read error. The V and J genes are TRBV4-1 and TRBJ2-7; TRBD1 matches at 8 bases. CDR1 MGHRA and CDR2 YSYEKL come from the germline V gene. The CDR3 has 14 amino acids. CDR3 sequence (DNA): TGCGCCAACAGCCAAGGACAGGGCCCCTACGAGCAGTACTTC. Translating it yields CANSQGQGPYEQYF.

This chain uses TRBV14 with TRBJ2-1; D could derive from TRBD1 or TRBD2 (5 bases each). Germline V gene data show CDR1 as SGHDN and CDR2 as FVKESK. There are 15 residues in the CDR3. The V end lost 0 bases, the J end lost 6 bases, and 12 bases lay between the germline ends. The CDR3 nucleotides are TGTGCCAGCAGCCAAGATACATTGGGGACCAATGAGCAGTTCTTC. Translation: CASSQDTLGTNEQFF.

On this clone: A much bigger clone sits one base away, suggesting this may be a read error. V and J are TRBV11-2 and TRBJ2-7, with TRBD1 matching over 9 bases. V shed 5 bases and J 5 bases; nucleotides not matched to a gene: 4. The germline V gene encodes CDR1 SGHAT and CDR2 FQNNGV. The CDR3 has 13 residues. CDR3 region: CASSRDRVNEQYF. The CDR3 DNA reads TGTGCCAGCAGCCGGGACAGGGTAAACGAGCAGTACTTC.